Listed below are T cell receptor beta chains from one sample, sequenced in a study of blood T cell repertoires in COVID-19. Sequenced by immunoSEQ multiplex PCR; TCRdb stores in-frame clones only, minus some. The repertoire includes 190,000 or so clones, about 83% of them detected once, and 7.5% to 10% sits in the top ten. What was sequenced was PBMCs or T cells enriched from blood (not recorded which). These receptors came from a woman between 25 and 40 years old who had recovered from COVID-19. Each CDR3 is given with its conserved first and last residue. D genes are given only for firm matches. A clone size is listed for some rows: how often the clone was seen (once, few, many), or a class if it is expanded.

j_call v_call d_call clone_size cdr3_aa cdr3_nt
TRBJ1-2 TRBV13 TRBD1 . CASSLITDRGSYTF TGTGCCAGCAGCTTAATTACGGACAGGGGTAGCTACACCTTC
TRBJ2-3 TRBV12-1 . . CASSSLTGLAGTDTQYF TGTGCCAGCAGCTCGTTGACGGGACTAGCGGGCACAGATACGCAGTATTTT
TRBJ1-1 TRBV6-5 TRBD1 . CATRQGAAEAFF TGTGCCACCCGACAGGGGGCCGCTGAAGCTTTCTTT
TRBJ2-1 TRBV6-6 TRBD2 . CASSYHQAGGGVEQFF TGTGCCAGCAGTTACCACCAAGCGGGAGGCGGGGTGGAGCAGTTCTTC
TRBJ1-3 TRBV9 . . CASSSGISGNTIYF TGTGCCAGCAGCTCAGGGATCTCTGGAAACACCATATATTTT
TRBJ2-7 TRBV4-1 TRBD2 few CASSQETSGISSEQYF TGCGCCAGCAGCCAAGAAACTAGCGGGATATCTAGCGAGCAGTACTTC
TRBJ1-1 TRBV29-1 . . CSVERGNTEAFF TGCAGCGTTGAGAGAGGGAACACTGAAGCTTTCTTT
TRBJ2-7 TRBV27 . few CASIQGSEQYF TGTGCCAGCATACAGGGTTCCGAGCAGTACTTC
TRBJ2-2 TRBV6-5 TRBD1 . CASSRQGPTGELFF TGTGCCAGCAGCAGACAGGGCCCCACCGGGGAGCTGTTTTTT
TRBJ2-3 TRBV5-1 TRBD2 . CASSQNTLAGGDTQYF TGCGCCAGCAGCCAAAATACACTAGCGGGGGGGGATACGCAGTATTTT
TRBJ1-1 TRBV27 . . CASRIRDKRLRIGFF TGTGCCAGCAGGATCCGGGACAAGAGGTTGAGAATCGGTTTCTTT
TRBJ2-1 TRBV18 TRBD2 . CASSIGASGGSSYNEQFF TGTGCCAGCTCCATTGGGGCTAGCGGGGGGAGCTCCTACAATGAGCAGTTCTTC
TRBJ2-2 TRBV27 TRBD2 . CASSFGVRTSIAGELFF TGTGCCAGCAGTTTCGGGGTCCGGACTAGCATCGCCGGGGAGCTGTTTTTT
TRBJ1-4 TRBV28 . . CASSGHRVRGEKLFF TGTGCCAGCAGTGGGCACAGGGTAAGAGGTGAAAAACTGTTTTTT
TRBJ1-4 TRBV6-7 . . CASGGHINEKLFF TGTGCCAGCGGGGGACATATTAATGAAAAACTGTTTTTT
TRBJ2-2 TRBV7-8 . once CASSLSPEANTGELFF TGTGCCAGCAGCTTAAGCCCCGAAGCGAACACCGGGGAGCTGTTTTTT
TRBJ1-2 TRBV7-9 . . CASSLETKAGYTF TGTGCCAGCAGCCTAGAGACAAAAGCCGGCTACACCTTC
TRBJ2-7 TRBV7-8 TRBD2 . CASSLEGLAGGAEQYF TGTGCCAGCAGCTTAGAGGGACTAGCGGGAGGGGCCGAGCAGTACTTC
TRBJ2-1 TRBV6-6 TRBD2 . CASSYSGGRANEQFF TGTGCCAGCAGTTACTCCGGCGGGAGGGCGAATGAGCAGTTCTTC
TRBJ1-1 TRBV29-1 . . CSVDRGSEAFF TGCAGCGTTGACAGGGGTTCTGAAGCTTTCTTT
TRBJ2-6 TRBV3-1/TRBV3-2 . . CASSHPGAGANVLTF TGTGCCAGCAGCCACCCAGGGGCTGGGGCCAACGTCCTGACTTTC
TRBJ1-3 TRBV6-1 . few CASSENSKDTIYF TGTGCCAGCAGTGAAAACAGTAAAGACACCATATATTTT
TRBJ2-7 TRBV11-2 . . CASTNTGFYEQYF TGTGCCAGCACCAACACAGGGTTTTACGAGCAGTACTTC
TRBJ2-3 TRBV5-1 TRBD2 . CASSAGLADYTDTQYF TGCGCCAGCAGCGCCGGACTAGCGGACTACACAGATACGCAGTATTTT
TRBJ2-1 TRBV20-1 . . CSKARDNEQFF TGCAGTAAAGCCCGGGACAATGAGCAGTTCTTC
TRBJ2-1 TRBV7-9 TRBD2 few CASSLRTSGRLNEQFF TGTGCCAGCAGCTTACGGACTAGCGGGAGACTCAATGAGCAGTTCTTC
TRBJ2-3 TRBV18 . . CASSPLGSADTQYF TGTGCCAGCTCACCACTCGGGAGCGCAGATACGCAGTATTTT
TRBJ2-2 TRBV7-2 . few CASSLGRPGLENTGELFF TGTGCCAGCAGCTTAGGACGGCCGGGACTCGAGAACACCGGGGAGCTGTTTTTT
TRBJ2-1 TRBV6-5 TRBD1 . CASSPGQGWSEQFF TGTGCCAGCAGTCCGGGACAGGGTTGGAGTGAGCAGTTCTTC
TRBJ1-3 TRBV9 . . CASSEPLSGNTIYF TGTGCCAGCAGCGAACCACTCTCTGGAAACACCATATATTTT
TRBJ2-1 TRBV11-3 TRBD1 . CASSLAWDRGVNEQFF TGTGCCAGCAGCTTAGCCTGGGACAGGGGGGTCAATGAGCAGTTCTTC
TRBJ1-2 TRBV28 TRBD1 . CASSLKFGQGAGYGYTF TGTGCCAGCAGCCTCAAATTTGGACAGGGGGCGGGCTATGGCTACACCTTC
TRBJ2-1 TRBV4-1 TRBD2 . CASSQEGDQLAARGAIREQFF TGCGCCAGCAGCCAAGAAGGGGACCAGCTAGCGGCCAGAGGGGCAATCCGTGAGCAGTTCTTC
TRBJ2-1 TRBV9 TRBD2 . CASRGLAGDGGNEQFF TGTGCCAGCAGGGGGCTAGCGGGAGATGGTGGAAATGAGCAGTTCTTC
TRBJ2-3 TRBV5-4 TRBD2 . CASRAWGGRIPTDTQYF TGTGCCAGCAGGGCTTGGGGCGGGAGAATTCCGACTGATACGCAGTATTTT
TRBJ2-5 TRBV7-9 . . CASSLDGLGQETQYF TGTGCCAGCAGCTTAGATGGACTCGGCCAAGAGACCCAGTACTTC
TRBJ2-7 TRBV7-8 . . CASSLLSLGAYEQYF TGTGCCAGCAGCTTACTCTCCCTCGGGGCCTACGAGCAGTACTTC
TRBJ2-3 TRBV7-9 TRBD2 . CASSLLAGFTDTQYF TGTGCCAGCAGCCTACTAGCGGGGTTCACAGATACGCAGTATTTT
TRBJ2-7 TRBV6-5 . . CASIPGTATSYEQYF TGTGCCAGCATTCCCGGGACTGCCACTTCCTACGAGCAGTACTTC
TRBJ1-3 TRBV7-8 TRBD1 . CASSLDAGGQGNSGNTIYF TGTGCCAGCAGCTTAGATGCTGGGGGACAGGGTAATTCTGGAAACACCATATATTTT
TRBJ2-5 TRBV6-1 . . CASSDGGRETQYF TGTGCCAGCAGTGATGGGGGGAGGGAGACCCAGTACTTC
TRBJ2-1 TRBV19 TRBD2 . CASSMSGSTPEQFF TGTGCCAGTAGTATGAGCGGGAGCACCCCTGAGCAGTTCTTC
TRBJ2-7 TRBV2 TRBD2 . CASSRLAGWGEQYF TGTGCCAGCAGCCGACTAGCGGGATGGGGGGAGCAGTACTTC
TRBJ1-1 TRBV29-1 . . CSVVLTAEAFF TGCAGCGTTGTACTGACAGCTGAAGCTTTCTTT
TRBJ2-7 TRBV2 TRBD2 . CASGLAGPIEQYF TGTGCCAGCGGCCTAGCGGGACCCATCGAGCAGTACTTC
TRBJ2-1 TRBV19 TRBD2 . CASSIAGRAGGYNEQFF TGTGCCAGTAGTATAGCCGGGAGGGCCGGTGGCTACAATGAGCAGTTCTTC
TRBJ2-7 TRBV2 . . CASSPGGLHYEQYF TGTGCCAGCAGTCCGGGGGGCCTACACTACGAGCAGTACTTC
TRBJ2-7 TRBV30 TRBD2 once CAWSGPPAGGIIEQYF TGTGCCTGGAGTGGTCCCCCAGCGGGAGGGATAATTGAGCAGTACTTC
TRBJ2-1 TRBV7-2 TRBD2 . CASSLTIGTSLEQFF TGTGCCAGCAGCTTGACCATCGGGACTAGCCTTGAGCAGTTCTTC
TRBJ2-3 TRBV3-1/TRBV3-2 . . CASSQDFGSTDTQYF TGTGCCAGCAGCCAAGATTTCGGTAGCACAGATACGCAGTATTTT
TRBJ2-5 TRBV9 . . CASSAGTSPQETQYF TGTGCCAGCAGCGCTGGAACTAGTCCTCAAGAGACCCAGTACTTC
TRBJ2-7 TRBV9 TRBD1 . CASSATGKQYF TGTGCCAGCAGCGCGACAGGGAAGCAGTACTTC
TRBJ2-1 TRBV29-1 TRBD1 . CSGRTGASYNEQFF TGCAGCGGAAGGACAGGGGCCTCCTACAATGAGCAGTTCTTC
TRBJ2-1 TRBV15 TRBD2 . CATSRQAGTSGRHGEQFF TGTGCCACCAGCAGACAAGCCGGGACTAGCGGGAGACACGGTGAGCAGTTCTTC
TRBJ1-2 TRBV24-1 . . CATSDLKSDYGYTF TGTGCCACCAGTGATCTGAAATCGGACTATGGCTACACCTTC
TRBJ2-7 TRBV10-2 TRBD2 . CASSGPSGRAVGTFSYEQYF TGCGCCAGCAGTGGTCCTAGCGGGAGGGCCGTGGGAACCTTCTCCTACGAGCAGTACTTC
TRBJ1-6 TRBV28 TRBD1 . CASSRPFGQENSPLHF TGTGCCAGCAGTCGCCCCTTCGGACAGGAAAATTCACCCCTCCACTTT